The following is a TCR beta chain sequence with its context. No cognate antigen has been identified for it. Per-base qualities were not stored, and no clone one base away is much larger. Patients with autoimmune disease history or receiving systemic immunosuppression were excluded from the trial. In every dose cohort, peripheral blood was drawn for TCR sequencing at baseline, cycle 4 day 1, and cycle 7 day 1. The samples were drawn from a first-in-human, open-label, multicenter phase I dose-escalation trial of ivuxolimab. Adults with locally advanced or metastatic head and neck squamous cell, hepatocellular, melanoma or renal cell carcinoma were enrolled in the trial. Before TCR sequencing, CD4+ and CD8+ T cells were separately sorted from peripheral blood. This record comes from a study of OX40 agonist ivuxolimab in advanced cancers. Looking at the study overall: Ivuxolimab was a fully human IgG2 agonistic monoclonal antibody targeting the costimulatory receptor OX40 (CD134). Intravenous ivuxolimab was administered to patients every 2 weeks at six dose levels: 0.01, 0.1, 0.3, 1.5, 3 and 10 mg/kg. Among the approximately 50 dose-escalation patients, some 19 had hepatocellular carcinoma, 15 or so melanoma, 9 renal cell carcinoma and 9 head and neck cancer. The dose-escalation cohort was 80% to 90% male with a mean age of roughly 60 years, ranging from roughly 23 to 80. Prior anti-PD-1, anti-PD-L1 or anti-CTLA-4 therapy was permitted, and checkpoint inhibitors had been received by around 40% of dose-escalation patients. Partial responses occurred in three dose-escalation patients, of whom one had hepatocellular carcinoma and two had cutaneous melanoma. The purpose of peripheral TCRbeta sequencing was to test whether ivuxolimab changed TCR sequence diversity and led to clonal T-cell expansion. The paper describes the monotherapy dose-escalation part (N of about 52 patients) of the phase I trial of ivuxolimab. The investigation overall reported the following: Low levels of normalized T-cell clonal expansion were also seen in some nonresponding patients. Partial responders in the 0.1-3.0 mg/kg groups had among the lowest normalized peripheral clonal expansion, especially among CD8+ T cells. At doses from 0.1 to 3.0 mg/kg, clonal expansion was seen in both CD4+ and CD8+ blood T cells between baseline and week 6. The antigen specificity of the clonally expanded peripheral T cells was not determined. After ivuxolimab, expanded clones were on average more numerous among CD8+ T cells than among CD4+ T cells.

The CDR3 runs 17 amino acids, cysteine and phenylalanine included. The only DNA kept is the CDR3, 51 bases in frame from the first base. The germline V gene encodes CDR1 KGHSH and CDR2 LQKENI. V is cut back by 3 bases and J by 2 bases, with 9 bases in the junction unmatched. Genomic DNA was extracted from sorted cells for sequencing of the TCRbeta CDR3 region. The immunoSEQ Assay was used to sequence the TCRbeta CDR3 regions. In TCRdb, the immuneACCESS table is reduced to in-frame sequences with V and J assigned. These tables do not hold every clone; where another copy was compared, an unresolved V gene accounts for under half, and the others remain unexplained. The sample yields several thousand clones; around 87% were counted once. The top ten hold about 4.2% of the sample.

The chain joins TRBV18 to TRBJ2-2; 7 of the junction bases match TRBD2. Sequencing was performed on CD4+ or CD8+ T cells sorted from blood, taken in a trial of the OX40 agonist ivuxolimab. This TCR derives from an adult with an advanced solid tumor such as melanoma, head and neck, liver or kidney cancer. The nucleotide sequence is TGTGCCAGCTCACCCCCAACCAGCGGGATCAACACCGGGGAGCTGTTTTTT. Translated, it gives CASSPPTSGINTGELFF.